This T cell receptor beta chain was identified in a study of blood T cell repertoires in COVID-19. For the study at large: The United States, Italy and Spain supplied acute and convalescent COVID-19 samples. Nucleic acid was either cDNA or gDNA, and it came from T cells, B-cell-depleted T cells, or PBMCs.

Deletions cut 1 base from V and 3 bases from J, with 18 bases between. The CDR3 runs 17 residues. Per the germline V gene, CDR1 is SGHAT and CDR2 is FQNNGV. Authors' processing steps: Using reference gene primer amplification, nucleated cell counts were estimated. Produced via immunoSEQ multiplex PCR; TCRdb's table is partial and in-frame only. The V and J calls and clone size come from that table; D and trimming were worked out from the DNA. This sample carries 150,000 or so clones, roughly four fifths of them seen once, and the ten largest clones take roughly 15%. The sequence was collected from a human donor with acute or convalescent COVID-19. The donor label of this sample is uncertain. The sample taken for sequencing was peripheral blood. The chain joins TRBV11-2 to TRBJ1-1, with D possibly TRBD1 on 5 matching bases. The CDR3 loop is CASSLAVAGERDTEAFF. The CDR3 nucleotides are TGTGCCAGCAGCTTAGCAGTCGCGGGGGAACGGGACACTGAAGCTTTCTTT.